This TCR beta chain was identified during a study of T cell changes during pregnancy in multiple sclerosis. The CDR3 is made up of 15 amino acids. V lost 5 bases and J 2 bases, leaving 15 bases between the germline ends. Germline CDR1 reads SGHVS; CDR2 reads FQNEAQ. Generated by immunoSEQ multiplex PCR, the TCRdb table keeps only in-frame clones and is missing some. The table has about 61,000 clones, about 93% seen once. The sample here was CD8+ T cells from peripheral blood mononuclear cells, taken in the third trimester of pregnancy. This sequence was found in a female donor with multiple sclerosis, enrolled in a pregnancy study. The chain links TRBV7-8 to TRBJ2-5, with D maybe TRBD1 (5 bases). The CDR3 coding sequence is TGTGCCAGCAGCCCCACCCGGAAGGGGCAAGAGACCCAGTACTTC. This codes for CASSPTRKGQETQYF.